This T cell receptor beta chain was identified in a study of T cell clonality in common variable immunodeficiency (dated by TCRdb to between 2015 and 2016). On the study overall, not on this receptor specifically: Fewer deletions and N-nucleotide insertions were reportedly observed in CVID TCRbeta sequences, and highly modified clones with 13 or more V deletions were reportedly absent from CVID TCRbeta sequences. Compared with healthy controls, CVID subjects showed increased TCRbeta clonality (t-test p = 0.018), a feature most characteristic of about a third of subjects. Correlations between repertoire features and clinical complications were limited by patient heterogeneity within the CVID cohort. Healthy controls shared more TCRbeta clones with each other than CVID subjects shared among themselves (p < 0.0001). According to the authors, figuring out what caused the increased clonality in CVID would require sequencing the repertoires of T cell subpopulations. Even though DNA input was equal, the average per sample came to some 82,000 unique sequences for controls compared with 30,000 to 40,000 for CVID samples.

This clone occurred many times. The antigen this receptor binds is unknown. The read ends 3 residues before the CDR3 terminus; that terminus is restored from the germline J gene. Most CVID patients and most healthy controls were of Caucasian heritage. Heparinized peripheral whole blood samples of about 4.5 to 8.5 ml were obtained from each donor. TCRbeta CDR3 repertoires were sequenced from genomic DNA of adults with common variable immune deficiency (CVID) and healthy adult controls. The control group comprised 22 healthy adult volunteers, some 12 female and about ten male, aged about 23 to 75 years with a mean age of approximately 35. Diluted blood was density-centrifuged over Hypaque 1077 or Ficoll-Paque to isolate peripheral blood mononuclear cells. Genomic DNA was obtained from unsorted mononuclear cells through either Qiagen column purification or a centrifugation-based method. The germline V gene specifies MRHNA as CDR1 and SNTAGT as CDR2. Trimming accounts for 5 bases at V and 2 bases at J, while the number of junction bases matched to no gene is 4. The CDR3 starts with the cysteine, ends with the phenylalanine, and has 16 residues. The DNA covers only part of the CDR3, 39 bases in frame from base 1.

For sequencing, equivalent amounts of genomic DNA were input from CVID and control samples. For every sample, a 60 bp segment covering the rearranged TCRbeta CDR3 region was amplified and then sequenced. The immunoSEQ assay, a bias-corrected multiplex PCR combined with high-throughput sequencing, was used for TCRbeta amplification. In the source study's methods: Every unique nucleotide sequence counted as a clone and was annotated with V, D and J genes, copy number and frequency. Sequences were labeled productive if in frame, and non-productive if out of frame or containing stop codons. As previously described, clonality was calculated on the basis of Shannon's entropy. Mean CDR3 Kyte-Doolittle hydropathy was derived from the predicted amino acid sequences of productive clones. Scaled V gene usage was hierarchically clustered using Manhattan distance and complete linkage with the R hclust function. To assess clone sharing by CDR3 amino acid sequence, 12 repertoires per group were resampled over 100 rounds. The repertoires were searched for about 70 published EBV-specific and 245 published CMV-specific TCRbeta sequences. A couple of CVID samples that yielded fewer than 10,000 sequences were excluded from the analysis, so approximately 40 CVID repertoires were retained. TCRdb retrieved this table from immuneACCESS and kept in-frame rearrangements only. Not all clones are present; in checked studies, unresolved V genes account for under half, and no reason is known for the remainder. V, J and clone size are taken as reported in that table, and D and trimming were inferred from the DNA itself. Here the sample lists about 37,000 clones, none seen once only. The ten largest clones capture 0.9% to 1% of the sample.

Sample: peripheral blood mononuclear cells. Recombination connected TRBV6-4 to TRBJ2-1, with TRBD2 matching 12 junction bases. This TCR was sampled from a person aged 18 to 75 in good health. The CDR3 bases that were read are TGTGCCAGCAGTCGGACTAGCGGGGCCCCCTACAATGAG. Its translation is CASSRTSGAPYNE. The entire CDR3 protein reads CASSRTSGAPYNEQFF.